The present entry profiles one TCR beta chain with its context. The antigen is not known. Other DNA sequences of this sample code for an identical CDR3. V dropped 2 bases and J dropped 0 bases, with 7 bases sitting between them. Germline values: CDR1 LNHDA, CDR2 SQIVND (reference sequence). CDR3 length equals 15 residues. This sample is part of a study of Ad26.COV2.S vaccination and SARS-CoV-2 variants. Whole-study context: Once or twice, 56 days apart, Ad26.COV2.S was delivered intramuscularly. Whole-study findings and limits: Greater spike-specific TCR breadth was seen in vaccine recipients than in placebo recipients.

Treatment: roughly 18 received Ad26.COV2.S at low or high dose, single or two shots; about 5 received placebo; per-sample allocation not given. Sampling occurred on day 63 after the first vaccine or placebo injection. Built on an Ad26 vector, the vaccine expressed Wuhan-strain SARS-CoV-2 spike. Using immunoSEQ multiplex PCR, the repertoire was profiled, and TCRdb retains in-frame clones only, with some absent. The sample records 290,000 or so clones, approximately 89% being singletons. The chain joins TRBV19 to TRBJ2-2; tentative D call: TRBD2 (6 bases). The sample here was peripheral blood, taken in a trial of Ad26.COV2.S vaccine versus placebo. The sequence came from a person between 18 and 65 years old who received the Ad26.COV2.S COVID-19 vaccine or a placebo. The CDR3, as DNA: TGTGCCAGTAGTATACGGGGGTCGAACACCGGGGAGCTGTTTTTT. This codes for CASSIRGSNTGELFF.